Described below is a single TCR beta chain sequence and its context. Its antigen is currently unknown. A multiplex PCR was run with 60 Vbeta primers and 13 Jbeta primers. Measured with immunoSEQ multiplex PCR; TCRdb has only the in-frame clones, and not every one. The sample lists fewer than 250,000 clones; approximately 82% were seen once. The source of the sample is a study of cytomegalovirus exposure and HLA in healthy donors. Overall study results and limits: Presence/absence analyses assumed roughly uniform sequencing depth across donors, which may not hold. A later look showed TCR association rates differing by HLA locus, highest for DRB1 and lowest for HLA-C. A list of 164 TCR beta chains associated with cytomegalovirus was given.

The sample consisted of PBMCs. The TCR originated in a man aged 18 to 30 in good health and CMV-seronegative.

The CDR3 loop is CASSVEVTPLTF. In DNA form, the CDR3 reads TGTGCCAGCAGCGTAGAGGTGACTCCCCTAACCTTC. The chain carries TRBV9 and TRBJ1-2; D not resolved. Germline V gives CDR1 SGDLS, CDR2 YYNGEE. V lost 0 bases and J lost 14, with 14 bases in between. CDR3 length: 12 amino acids.